These 27 T cell receptor beta chains share one sample of origin, sequenced in a study of blood T cells in healthy people across ages (dated by TCRdb to about 2015). Library creation used 5' RACE. TCRdb lists the instrument as Illumina HiSeq 2500. The second PCR ran for roughly 6 to 11 cycles and used a J-beta primer mix along with a sample-barcoded 5' primer. The raw public data were reprocessed by TCRdb itself: fastp quality trimming at Q25, MiXCR clonotype calling, in-frame beta chains only. Every CDR3 protein is listed once, alongside the most common genes and DNA of its rows. This sample lists about 800,000 distinct CDR3 sequences; 58% were detected once. The ten largest clonotypes hold about 20% of the sample. The sample taken for sequencing was blood. The receptors come from a man aged 25 to 40 in good health.

This rearrangement joins TRBV5-1 to TRBJ1-2; D is uncertain. The V gene lost 3 bases and the J gene lost 8 bases, with 11 bases spanning the gap. The CDR3 is made up of 12 amino acids. The germline V gene encodes CDR1 SGHRS and CDR2 YFSETQ. The CDR3 sequence is CASSSSAGGYTF. The CDR3 nucleotides read TGCGCCAGCAGCTCCTCCGCGGGGGGCTACACCTTC.

The chain is built from TRBV9 and TRBJ2-3; no reliable D call. V lost 3 bases to trimming and J lost 2 bases, with 13 bases between them. CDR1 and CDR2 from the germline V gene are SGDLS and YYNGEE. This CDR3 has 15 residues. CDR3: CASSESSAYTDTQYF. CDR3 DNA: TGTGCCAGCAGCGAGTCTAGTGCCTACACAGATACGCAGTATTTT.

J is TRBJ2-1 and V is TRBV20-1; 9 bases agree with TRBD2. The CDR3 is made up of 14 amino acids. Germline V gene lookup returns CDR1 DFQATT and CDR2 SNEGSKA (reference sequence). The junction had 2 bases not matched to a gene; V was cut back by 3 bases and J by 2 bases. The CDR3 sequence is CSARRLAAYNEQFF. The CDR3 nucleotides read TGCAGTGCTAGGCGACTAGCGGCCTACAATGAGCAGTTCTTC.

The chain joins TRBV6-5 to TRBJ2-1, with D tentatively TRBD2 (6 bases). The end of the DNA is better explained by TRBJ2-7, so the J call may be wrong. The CDR3 spans 13 residues. Per germline, CDR1 MNHEY and CDR2 SVGAGI. This chain's CDR3 is CASSSPYGSEQYF. Written as DNA, the CDR3 is TGTGCCAGCAGTTCTCCATACGGGAGCGAGCAGTACTTC.

The rearrangement links TRBV2 to TRBJ2-2; D is ambiguous. V was clipped by 8 bases and J by 6 bases, with 16 bases between them. Germline values: CDR1 SNHLY, CDR2 FYNNEI. The CDR3 is 14 amino acids. CDR3: CASEFRVLAGELFF. The DNA for the CDR3 is TGTGCCAGCGAATTCCGGGTATTAGCCGGGGAGCTGTTTTTT.

This clonotype occurred a few times. The chain is built from TRBV6-2 or TRBV6-3 and TRBJ2-1; TRBD2 matches 9 bases. V lost 5 bases to trimming and J lost 5 bases; unmatched junction nucleotides: 10. CDR1 and CDR2 from the germline V gene are MNHEY and SVGEGT. CDR3 length: 16 residues. In nucleotides, the CDR3 is TGTGCCAGCAGTCGACTGAGACTAGCGGAAGACAATGAGCAGTTCTTC. Translated, it gives CASSRLRLAEDNEQFF.

The rearrangement links TRBV10-3 to TRBJ2-3, with 10 bases identical to TRBD2. There are 15 residues in the CDR3. CDR1 and CDR2 from the germline V gene are ENHRY and SYGVKD. V gave up 0 bases and J gave up 6 bases; unmatched junction bases: 3. The CDR3 here is CAISESKLAGDTQYF. DNA of the CDR3: TGTGCCATCAGTGAGTCGAAACTAGCGGGGGATACGCAGTATTTT.

This clonotype came up a few times. This chain joins TRBV29-1 and TRBJ2-7; D call uncertain. Per germline, CDR1 SQVTM and CDR2 ANQGSEA. The CDR3 is 11 residues long. V dropped 0 bases and J dropped 7 bases, with 7 bases sitting between them. Here the CDR3 reads CSVEDIGEQYF. Here the CDR3 DNA reads TGCAGCGTTGAAGATATAGGGGAGCAGTACTTC.

For the CDR3, the DNA is TGTGCCAGCAGCTCGTACACTACAGGGGGATCATACGAGCAGTACTTC. Its protein product is CASSSYTTGGSYEQYF. V is TRBV5-6 and J is TRBJ2-7; 8 bases match TRBD1. V trimming: 3 bases; J trimming: 4 bases; junction bases outside the gene matches: 12. Germline CDR1 SGHDT, CDR2 YYEEEE. CDR3 length: 16 residues.

This clonotype has only a few counts. V usage is TRBV7-2 and J usage is TRBJ2-7, with D perhaps matching TRBD2 (6 bases). The CDR3 covers 18 residues. Trimming cost V 5 bases and J 0 bases, with 23 bases left between them. In germline, CDR1 is SGHTA, CDR2 FQGNSA. The chain's CDR3 is CASSRPQRGGESSYEQYF. In DNA form, the CDR3 reads TGTGCCAGCAGCCGCCCGCAGAGAGGAGGGGAGAGCTCCTACGAGCAGTACTTC. The complete variable domain, with remaining parts taken from reference TRBV7-2 and TRBJ2-7, reads GAGVSQSPSNKVTEKGKDVELRCDPISGHTALYWYRQSLGQGLEFLIYFQGNSAPDKSGLPSDRFSAERTGGSVSTLTIQRTQQEDSAVYLCASSRPQRGGESSYEQYFGPGTRLTVT.

The chain carries TRBV12-3 or TRBV12-4 and TRBJ2-5; a weak D match, TRBD1 (7 bases). The tail of the sequence fits TRBJ2-7 better, so the J call may be wrong. The length of the CDR3 is 15 residues. The CDR3 DNA is TGTGCCAGCAGTTTGGGCCAGGGGGGCTGGGACGAGCAGTACTTC. It specifies CASSLGQGGWDEQYF.

The chain links TRBV5-1 to TRBJ2-6; TRBD1 matches 9 bases. The CDR3 is 19 amino acids. Per germline, CDR1 SGHRS and CDR2 YFSETQ. V trimming: 2 bases; J trimming: 4 bases; junction bases outside the gene matches: 13. The CDR3 DNA sequence: TGCGCCAGCAGCTTAACAGGGGGCGCTAGTTTAACCGGGGCCAACGTCCTGACTTTC. It yields the protein CASSLTGGASLTGANVLTF.

This clonotype was seen a single time. The chain employs TRBV7-8 and TRBJ1-2; D gene ambiguous. CDR3 length: 15 amino acids. V lost 7 bases, J lost 0 bases, and 15 bases lay in between. Per the germline V gene, CDR1 is SGHVS and CDR2 is FQNEAQ. The CDR3 protein is CASTRTVGSNYGYTF. In DNA, the CDR3 is TGTGCCAGCACCCGAACTGTGGGATCTAACTATGGCTACACCTTC.

Ten or more counts support this clonotype. The chain joins TRBV7-3 to TRBJ2-5; D gene uncertain. Between the trimmed V and J ends, which lost 6 bases and 5 bases, there was a span of 16 bases. The V gene's germline CDR1 is SGHTA and CDR2 FQGTGA. CDR3 length: 14 amino acids. The CDR3 protein is CASSPSPSGETQYF. The CDR3 bases are TGTGCCAGCAGTCCCTCCCCCTCAGGCGAGACCCAGTACTTC.

This chain uses TRBV12-3 or TRBV12-4 with TRBJ1-2; maybe TRBD1 (6 bases). This CDR3 contains 16 residues. Trimming took 3 bases from V and 2 from J, leaving 16 bases between them. Here the CDR3 DNA reads TGTGCCAGCAGTTTCCCAGGGGAGGGTTCCAACTATGGCTACACCTTC. Protein sequence: CASSFPGEGSNYGYTF.

A few counts support this clonotype. The chain combines TRBV7-2 with TRBJ2-3, with 10 bases that match TRBD2. V lost 3 bases to trimming and J lost 2 bases; unmatched junction nucleotides: 5. Germline loops: CDR1 SGHTA, CDR2 FQGNSA. The CDR3 runs to 16 residues. CDR3 amino acids: CASSFRTSGYTDTQYF. The CDR3 coding sequence is TGTGCCAGCAGCTTCCGGACTAGCGGATACACAGATACGCAGTATTTT.

In regard to this clonotype: A much larger clone lies one base from this, so it may be a read error. The chain employs TRBV28 and TRBJ2-7; 10 nucleotides agree with TRBD2. The CDR3 is 14 residues long. V was clipped by 5 bases and J by 7 bases; unmatched bases: 8. Germline V gene sequence: CDR1 MDHEN, CDR2 SYDVKM. CDR3 residues: CASSRLAGYNEQYF. DNA of the CDR3: TGTGCCAGCAGTCGACTAGCGGGCTACAATGAGCAGTACTTC.

The V call is TRBV28, the J call TRBJ2-5; weak D call: TRBD2 (5 bases). V shed 3 bases and J shed 11 bases, with 22 bases lying between them. The CDR3 is 15 residues long. From germline, CDR1 is MDHEN and CDR2 SYDVKM. CDR3 protein: CASSFLAKGYNEQYF. CDR3 coding DNA: TGTGCCAGCAGTTTTTTAGCGAAGGGTTACAATGAGCAGTACTTC.

The chain carries TRBV10-3 and TRBJ1-1; perhaps TRBD1 as D (6 bases). This CDR3 has 12 residues. Per the germline V gene, CDR1 is ENHRY and CDR2 is SYGVKD. Trimming pared 5 bases from V and 7 bases from J, leaving 11 bases between. CDR3 sequence: CAISSRDNEAFF. The CDR3 DNA reads TGTGCCATCAGTTCCCGGGACAATGAAGCTTTCTTT.

This chain uses TRBV5-1 with TRBJ2-3; 7 nucleotides align to TRBD1. Germline CDR1 is SGHRS and CDR2 is YFSETQ. The CDR3 length is 16 residues. The V segment lost 0 bases and the J segment 4 bases; nucleotides outside the gene matches: 8. The CDR3, as DNA: TGCGCCAGCAGCTTGGCCAGGGACAGTTTGGCAGATACGCAGTATTTT. This encodes CASSLARDSLADTQYF.

The J gene is TRBJ1-1, the V gene TRBV20-1; D remains ambiguous. CDR1 is DFQATT and CDR2 is SNEGSKA in the germline V gene (reference sequence). The V end was cut by 3 bases, the J end by 0 bases, with 8 bases between. This CDR3 region has 13 residues. This chain's CDR3 is CSASLGVNTEAFF. The CDR3 DNA sequence: TGCAGTGCTAGCTTGGGAGTGAACACTGAAGCTTTCTTT.

The chain recombines TRBV7-8 with TRBJ2-5; D remains ambiguous. This CDR3 region has 13 residues. Per germline, CDR1 SGHVS and CDR2 FQNEAQ. Trimming left V 1 base short and J 5 bases short, with 8 bases between. CDR3 coding DNA: TGTGCCAGCAGCTTAGAGCCCCTGGAGACCCAGTACTTC. It yields the protein CASSLEPLETQYF.

The chain employs TRBV20-1 and TRBJ1-6; D unclear. The germline V and J ends were trimmed by 4 bases and 6 bases, with 7 bases remaining between them. CDR1 and CDR2 from the germline V gene are DFQATT and SNEGSKA (reference sequence). The CDR3 is made up of 12 amino acids. The CDR3 sequence: CSATEGNSPLHF. DNA of the CDR3: TGCAGTGCTACGGAGGGTAATTCACCCCTCCACTTT.

The rearrangement links TRBV5-1 to TRBJ1-2; a weak D match, TRBD1 (5 bases). The CDR3 length is 15 residues. Germline CDR1 is SGHRS and CDR2 is YFSETQ. V dropped 4 bases and J dropped 4 bases, with 17 bases sitting between them. The CDR3: CASSPLGPGTYGYTF. The CDR3 bases are TGCGCCAGCAGCCCTTTGGGACCAGGCACCTATGGCTACACCTTC.

The chain is built from TRBV7-9 and TRBJ1-2; 9 positions agree with TRBD1. The germline V gene has CDR1 SEHNR and CDR2 FQNEAQ (reference sequence). The trim removed 0 bases at V and 8 bases at J, leaving 1 base unmatched. The CDR3 totals 13 residues. CDR3 coding DNA: TGTGCCAGCAGCTTAGCGGACAGGGGAGGCTACACCTTC. It codes for CASSLADRGGYTF.

The chain combines TRBV2 with TRBJ2-3; D remains unclear. The germline V gene encodes CDR1 SNHLY and CDR2 FYNNEI. Trimming removed 8 bases from V and 6 bases from J, with 15 bases in between. CDR3 length equals 13 residues. CDR3 in amino acids: CASDRSLPDTQYF. CDR3 coding DNA: TGTGCCAGCGATAGGTCACTTCCGGATACGCAGTATTTT.

Worth noting for this clonotype: A much bigger clone sits one base away, suggesting this may be a read error. This chain links TRBV29-1 with TRBJ1-1; the D gene is possibly TRBD1 (6 bases). The CDR3 runs 11 residues. CDR1 SQVTM and CDR2 ANQGSEA come from the germline V gene. CDR3 in amino acids: CNVVVGGAAFF. In DNA, the CDR3 is TGCAACGTTGTGGTGGGGGGGGCGGCTTTCTTT.